The clone carrying this TCR beta chain was seen ten or more times. Its antigen is not known. This specimen comes from a study of T-cell reconstitution after alpha-beta-depleted transplantation in children. Study-level points and caveats: Diversity and T-cell counts at one year after transplant derived mostly from new T cells. Reportedly, roughly two months post-transplant, alpha-beta T cells arose from several hundred expanded graft clones. Some patients' high day-60 TCRbeta diversity was attributed to recipient cells surviving conditioning.

The library targeted TCRbeta and was prepared with unique molecular identifiers. MiXCR was run by TCRdb on the PCR reads, yielding one entry per CDR3 protein. The sample holds around 600,000 distinct CDR3 sequences, 23% seen once. The clonotype comes from a boy younger than two who had a stem cell transplant for acute myeloid leukemia, so the T cells may come from the graft donor. Sequenced material: PBMCs, mostly from graft donor cells, taken 360 days after TCRalphabeta/CD19-depleted stem cell transplant.

DNA for the CDR3: TGTGCCAGCATGGACGGGGCTAGCACAGATACGCAGTATTTT. This sequence encodes CASMDGASTDTQYF. The chain joins TRBV6-1 to TRBJ2-3; either TRBD1 or TRBD2 may supply D (5 bases each). Trimming removed 7 bases at V and 0 bases at J, with 11 bases between. Germline V CDR1 and CDR2: MNHNS, SASEGT. This CDR3 contains 14 residues.